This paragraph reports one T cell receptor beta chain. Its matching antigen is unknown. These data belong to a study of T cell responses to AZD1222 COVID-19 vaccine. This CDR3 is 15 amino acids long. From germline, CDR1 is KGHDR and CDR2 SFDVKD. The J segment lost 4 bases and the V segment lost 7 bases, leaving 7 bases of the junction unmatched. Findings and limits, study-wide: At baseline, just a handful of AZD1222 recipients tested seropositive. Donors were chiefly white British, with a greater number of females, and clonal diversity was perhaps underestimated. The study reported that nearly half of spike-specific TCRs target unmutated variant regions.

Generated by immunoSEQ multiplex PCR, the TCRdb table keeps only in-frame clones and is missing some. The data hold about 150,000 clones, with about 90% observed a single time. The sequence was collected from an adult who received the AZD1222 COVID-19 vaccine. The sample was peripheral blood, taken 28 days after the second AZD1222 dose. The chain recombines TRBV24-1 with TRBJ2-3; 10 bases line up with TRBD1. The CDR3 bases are TGTGCCACCAGCACCGGGACAGGGGCCGCAGATACGCAGTATTTT. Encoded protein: CATSTGTGAADTQYF.